This T cell receptor (beta chain) was recorded in a study of B cell selection in AIRE deficiency. Repertoires were generated with immunoSEQ multiplex PCR, while TCRdb's copy carries only in-frame clones and drops some. The sample has over 20,000 clones, approximately 97% seen once. The sorted conventional CD4 T cells were gated as CD4+CD127+. The study's findings and limits: In TCRBV usage, CDR3 length and diversity, patient Tconv and Treg cells matched healthy donors. Healthy donors alone shared 31.6% of around 3,700 Treg sequences; patients alone about 9.1%.

For this clone: What it recognizes is unknown.

The sequence was collected from a human donor with AIRE deficiency. Material for sequencing was conventional CD4+ T cells sorted from PBMCs.

Written as DNA, the CDR3 is TGTGCCAGCAGCTATGAACAGGGGGGCTACACCTTC. This sequence encodes CASSYEQGGYTF. The chain joins TRBV7-9 to TRBJ1-2; 7 nucleotides align to TRBD1. The trim removed 4 bases at V and 8 bases at J, leaving 4 bases unmatched. This CDR3 spans 12 amino acids. The germline V gene has CDR1 SEHNR and CDR2 FQNEAQ (reference sequence).